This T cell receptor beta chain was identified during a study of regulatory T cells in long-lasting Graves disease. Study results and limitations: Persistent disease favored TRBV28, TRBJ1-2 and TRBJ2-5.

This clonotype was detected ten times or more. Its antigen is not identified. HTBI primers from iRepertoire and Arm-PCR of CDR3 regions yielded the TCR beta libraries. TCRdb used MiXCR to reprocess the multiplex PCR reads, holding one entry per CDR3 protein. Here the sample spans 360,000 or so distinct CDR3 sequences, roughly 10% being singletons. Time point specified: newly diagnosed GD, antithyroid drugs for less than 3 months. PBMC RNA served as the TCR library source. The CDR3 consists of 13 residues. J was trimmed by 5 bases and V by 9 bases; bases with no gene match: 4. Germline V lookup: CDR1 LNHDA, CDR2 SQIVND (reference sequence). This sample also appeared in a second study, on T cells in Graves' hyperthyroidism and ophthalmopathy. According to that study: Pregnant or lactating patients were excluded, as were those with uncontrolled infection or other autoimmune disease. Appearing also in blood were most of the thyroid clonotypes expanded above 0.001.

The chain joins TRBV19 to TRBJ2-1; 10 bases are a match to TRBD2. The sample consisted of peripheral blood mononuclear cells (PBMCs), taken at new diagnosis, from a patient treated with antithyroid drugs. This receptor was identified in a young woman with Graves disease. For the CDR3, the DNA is TGTGCCAGCCGGCTAGCGGGAGACAATGAGCAGTTCTTC. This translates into CASRLAGDNEQFF.